This T cell receptor (beta chain) is drawn from a study of blood T cell repertoires in COVID-19. Study as a whole: Nucleic acid was either cDNA or gDNA, and it came from T cells, B-cell-depleted T cells, or PBMCs.

Trimming cost V 6 bases and J 6 bases, with 19 bases left between them. Looked up from germline, CDR1 is MRHNA and CDR2 is SNTAGT. The CDR3 length is 15 residues. In the authors' workflow: Amplification from reference gene primers served as the basis for estimated nucleated cell counts. Profiling relied on immunoSEQ multiplex PCR, and the TCRdb table lists in-frame clones only, not all of them. V and J calls and clone size are as listed in that table; D and trimming were resolved from the DNA. The table has about 170,000 clones, approximately 86% seen once. The sample consisted of peripheral blood. The chain couples TRBV6-4 to TRBJ2-3; TRBD2 might be the D (6 bases). The sequence was obtained from a man aged 65 to 85 with acute or convalescent COVID-19. CDR3 bases: TGTGCCAGCAGGGCCTTAGCGCCCCTAGCGGATACGCAGTATTTT. Translation: CASRALAPLADTQYF.